The 31 T cell receptor beta chains presented below share a single source sample, sequenced in a study of read filtering for tumor transcriptome and immune sequencing. From about 400 ng of RNA, a library with molecular barcoded alpha/delta and beta/gamma adaptors was made. TCRdb passed the reads through MiXCR, listing each CDR3 protein once. The sample lists 20,000 to 25,000 distinct CDR3 sequences, around 13% seen once, with 66% in the top ten. Sequenced: a population of CD138-negative cells sorted from bone marrow. The receptors were sampled from a donor at least 40 years old with multiple myeloma.

This clonotype occurred many times. The chain carries TRBV20-1 and TRBJ2-1; the match to TRBD2 covers 7 bases. The CDR3 has 14 residues. Looked up from germline, CDR1 is DFQATT and CDR2 is SNEGSKA (reference sequence). J gave up 9 bases and V 3 bases, and 11 bases lay outside the gene matches. CDR3 residues: CSASRAGRLSEQFF. The DNA for the CDR3 is TGCAGTGCTAGTAGGGCCGGGAGGCTTAGTGAGCAGTTCTTC.

By sample fraction, this clonotype is hyperexpanded. CDR3: CASSPDSSRSTDTQYF. The CDR3 DNA reads as TGTGCCAGCAGCCCAGACAGCTCCCGGAGCACAGATACGCAGTATTTT. This chain uses TRBV21-1 with TRBJ2-3; TRBD1 is taken as the D call from the table, unchecked against the DNA. TRBV21-1 has pseudogene status. The CDR3 runs 16 residues.

This clonotype has just a few counts. The chain links TRBV12-3 or TRBV12-4 to TRBJ2-2; 8 nucleotides align to TRBD1. This CDR3 spans 15 amino acids. The V gene end was trimmed by 5 bases and the J gene end by 7 bases; junction bases not matched to a gene: 9. As DNA, the CDR3 is TGTGCCAGCAGTCCCCCGGACAGGGTTGTCGGGGAGCTGTTTTTT. As protein: CASSPPDRVVGELFF.

This clonotype occurred a few times. The rearrangement uses TRBV29-1 and TRBJ2-5, with 9 bases aligning to TRBD2. CDR1 is SQVTM and CDR2 is ANQGSEA in the germline V gene. Unmatched junction bases numbered 7, after V lost 4 bases and J lost 4 bases. The CDR3 runs 14 residues. CDR3: CSVVLAGFGETQYF. The CDR3 coding sequence is TGCAGCGTTGTCCTAGCGGGATTCGGAGAGACCCAGTACTTC.

There are many counts of this clonotype. The chain carries TRBV10-3 and TRBJ2-1; 9 bases map to TRBD2. Trimming cost V 4 bases and J 5 bases; bases outside gene matches: 6. The CDR3 totals 15 residues. The germline V gene has CDR1 ENHRY and CDR2 SYGVKD. This CDR3 reads CAISGSGRTNNEQFF. The CDR3 DNA sequence: TGTGCCATCAGTGGGAGCGGGAGGACCAACAATGAGCAGTTCTTC.

This clonotype was seen a handful of times. The chain is built from TRBV5-1 and TRBJ2-3; no clear D gene. Trimming shortened V by 4 bases and J by 1 base, and 16 bases separated the two germline ends. Germline CDR1 SGHRS, CDR2 YFSETQ. The CDR3 sequence is 16 residues long. The CDR3 nucleotides are TGCGCCAGCAGCGTAACAGCGTCGTCTCGCACAGATACGCAGTATTTT. This codes for CASSVTASSRTDTQYF.

This clonotype showed up many times. This chain links TRBV29-1 with TRBJ2-5; tentative D call: TRBD1 (5 bases). Germline V lookup: CDR1 SQVTM, CDR2 ANQGSEA. The CDR3 runs 13 residues. V lost 0 bases, J lost 3 bases, and 8 bases lay in between. CDR3 region: CSVEDLREETQYF. CDR3 sequence (DNA): TGCAGCGTTGAAGATCTCAGGGAAGAGACCCAGTACTTC.

The table lists this clonotype with a few counts. A much larger clone sits a single nucleotide away, making a read error possible. The chain recombines TRBV28 with TRBJ1-2; 9 nucleotides agree with TRBD1. CDR3 length equals 14 residues. Germline V gene data show CDR1 as MDHEN and CDR2 as SYDVKM. CDR3 in amino acids: CAGRPGQGGYGYTF. The CDR3 bases are TGTGCCGGCAGACCGGGACAGGGAGGCTATGGCTACACCTTC.

This clonotype showed up just a few times. The chain uses TRBV14 and TRBJ1-5; D ambiguous. The V gene lost 0 bases and the J gene lost 0 bases, with 12 bases spanning the gap. This CDR3 has 17 amino acids. Germline lookup yields CDR1 SGHDN and CDR2 FVKESK. This CDR3 is CASSQDRQLNSNQPQHF. CDR3 nucleotide sequence: TGTGCCAGCAGCCAAGATCGACAACTTAATAGCAATCAGCCCCAGCATTTT.

This clonotype has only a few counts. This may be a read error: a much more frequent sequence differs by one nucleotide. The chain employs TRBV29-1 and TRBJ2-6; maybe TRBD1 (6 bases). CDR1 and CDR2 (germline): SQVTM, ANQGSEA. This CDR3 is 14 amino acids long. The CDR3 bases are TGCAGCGTTGTACAGGGATCTGAGGCCAACGTCCTGACTTTC. It is translated as CSVVQGSEANVLTF.

This clonotype was seen at least ten times. The chain combines TRBV7-9 with TRBJ2-7; TRBD1 is a possible D gene (8 bases). This CDR3 is 21 amino acids long. V was cut by 1 base and J by 4 bases, with 32 bases left in between. Germline V gives CDR1 SEHNR, CDR2 FQNEAQ (reference sequence). CDR3 nucleotides: TGTGCCAGCAGCTTAGGATTCAGGGGGCGCGGGAGCGTCTATCGGGAGTACGAGCAGTACTTC. It encodes CASSLGFRGRGSVYREYEQYF.

This clonotype was recorded many times. The rearrangement uses TRBV29-1 and TRBJ1-5; no reliable D call. Germline loops: CDR1 SQVTM, CDR2 ANQGSEA. Trimming removed 2 bases at V and 6 bases at J, with 11 bases between. The CDR3 is made up of 13 amino acids. The CDR3 loop is CSVEPTRGQPQHF. CDR3 sequence (DNA): TGCAGCGTTGAACCGACTCGGGGTCAGCCCCAGCATTTT.

This clonotype was seen once. A single base separates this from a much larger clone, so it may be a read error. The V call is TRBV29-1, the J call TRBJ2-5; 7 bases are a match to TRBD2. Germline lookup yields CDR1 SQVTM and CDR2 ANQGSEA. The V segment lost 7 bases and the J segment 5 bases; nucleotides outside the gene matches: 10. The CDR3 is 13 residues long. The CDR3 sequence is CSAGRGCQETQYF. The CDR3 DNA follows: TGCAGCGCGGGGAGGGGTTGTCAGGAGACCCAGTACTTC.

This clonotype was counted many times. This sequence joins TRBV5-1 and TRBJ2-1; D ambiguous. Germline CDR1 and CDR2: SGHRS and YFSETQ. V dropped 0 bases and J dropped 9 bases, with 16 bases sitting between them. This CDR3 comprises 15 residues. CDR3 loop: CASSLVLGNQAEQFF. The CDR3 nucleotides are TGCGCCAGCAGCTTGGTCTTAGGCAACCAGGCTGAGCAGTTCTTC.

This clonotype showed up many times. This chain links TRBV9 with TRBJ2-1; D is unclear. This CDR3 has 15 amino acids. The V gene's germline CDR1 is SGDLS and CDR2 YYNGEE. The germline V and J ends were trimmed by 5 bases and 0 bases, with 12 bases remaining between them. The CDR3 nucleotides read TGTGCCAGCAGAGATGACCGAAGCTCCTACAATGAGCAGTTCTTC. Translating it yields CASRDDRSSYNEQFF.

As regards this clonotype: A read error may account for a junction end that differs from germline. The chain recombines TRBV7-9 with TRBJ2-1, with D perhaps TRBD2 (6 bases). CDR1 and CDR2 (germline): SEHNR, FQNEAQ (reference sequence). CDR3 length equals 13 residues. The CDR3 region has the DNA TGTGCCAGCACCGAAGCGGGTTACATTGAGCAGTTCTTC. This sequence encodes CASTEAGYIEQFF.

At least ten counts were recorded for this clonotype. The chain has TRBV29-1 and TRBJ2-5; D remains unclear. In germline, CDR1 is SQVTM, CDR2 ANQGSEA. The CDR3 totals 13 residues. Trimming took off 0 bases at V and 2 bases at J, with 7 bases between the two ends. In DNA form, the CDR3 reads TGCAGCGTTGAAGAAGGATTTCAAGAGACCCAGTACTTC. The encoded protein is CSVEEGFQETQYF.

This clonotype was recorded at least ten times. J is TRBJ2-3 and V is TRBV7-2, with 7 bases fitting TRBD1. This CDR3 is built from 15 residues. The junction had 8 bases not matched to a gene; V was cut back by 5 bases and J by 3 bases. Germline CDR1 SGHTA, CDR2 FQGNSA. CDR3 region: CASSPEQGRTDTQYF. For the CDR3, the DNA is TGTGCCAGCAGCCCAGAACAGGGGAGAACAGATACGCAGTATTTT. The full variable domain, completed using reference TRBV7-2 and TRBJ2-3, is GAGVSQSPSNKVTEKGKDVELRCDPISGHTALYWYRQSLGQGLEFLIYFQGNSAPDKSGLPSDRFSAERTGGSVSTLTIQRTQQEDSAVYLCASSPEQGRTDTQYFGPGTRLTVL.

This clonotype was detected only a few times. The CDR3 loop reads CASRMDRGRHTEAFF. For the CDR3, the DNA is TGTGCCAGCAGGATGGACAGGGGGCGGCACACTGAAGCTTTCTTT. V and J are TRBV2 and TRBJ1-1; 11 bases agree with TRBD1. Germline V gives CDR1 SNHLY, CDR2 FYNNEI. This CDR3 has 15 amino acids. V lost 6 bases and J lost 3; bases outside the gene matches: 6.

This clonotype was recorded many times. V gene TRBV20-1 combines with J gene TRBJ2-5; the D gene is possibly TRBD2 (5 bases). The V gene's germline CDR1 is DFQATT and CDR2 SNEGSKA (reference sequence). CDR3 length: 17 amino acids. V lost 3 bases to trimming and J lost 7 bases, with 27 bases between them. CDR3 amino acids: CSARPLVGTGNEVTQYF. DNA for the CDR3: TGCAGTGCTAGGCCGCTTGTGGGAACGGGGAATGAGGTGACCCAGTACTTC.

This clonotype was seen repeatedly, ten times or more. The V and J genes are TRBV6-5 and TRBJ1-3, with unresolved D. CDR3 length: 15 amino acids. The V and J ends lost 6 bases and 4 bases respectively, with 16 bases between them. Per germline, CDR1 MNHEY and CDR2 SVGAGI. CDR3 region: CASSHREYGGNTIYF. As DNA, the CDR3 is TGTGCCAGCAGCCACCGGGAATATGGAGGAAACACCATATATTTT.

This chain uses TRBV2 with TRBJ2-5, with 7 bases aligning to TRBD1. The germline gives CDR1 SNHLY, CDR2 FYNNEI. The trim removed 4 bases at V and 4 bases at J, leaving 9 bases unmatched. The CDR3 extends over 15 amino acids. CDR3 amino acids: CASSARQGKGETQYF. The CDR3 nucleotides are TGTGCCAGCAGTGCGCGACAGGGAAAGGGAGAGACCCAGTACTTC. Drawing the rest from reference TRBV2 and TRBJ2-5, the complete variable domain is EPEVTQTPSHQVTQMGQEVILRCVPISNHLYFYWYRQILGQKVEFLVSFYNNEISEKSEIFDDQFSVERPDGSNFTLKIRSTKLEDSAMYFCASSARQGKGETQYFGPGTRLLVL.

This clonotype was observed a few times. J is TRBJ2-1 and V is TRBV6-2 or TRBV6-3, with D perhaps matching TRBD1 (5 bases). CDR1 is MNHEY and CDR2 is SVGEGT in the germline V gene. The CDR3 is 14 residues long. With 0 bases removed from V and 5 bases from J, the gap between germline ends came to 8 bases. The CDR3 sequence is CASSYSRGNNEQFF. CDR3 sequence (DNA): TGTGCCAGCAGTTACTCAAGGGGAAACAATGAGCAGTTCTTC.

This clonotype has more than one count but fewer than ten. One base away lies a much larger clone, so this may be a sequencing read error. V usage is TRBV12-3 or TRBV12-4 and J usage is TRBJ2-3; a possible D gene is TRBD2 (5 bases). CDR3 length equals 15 residues. V was trimmed by 3 bases and J by 1 base, leaving 11 bases between them. CDR3 bases: TGTGCCAGCAGTTTCTCTTTGAGGGGCACAGATACGCAGTATTTT. This gives the protein CASSFSLRGTDTQYF.

Points on this clonotype: A much larger clone lies a single base off, so this may be a read error. V is TRBV3-1 and J is TRBJ2-3; D is unresolved. This CDR3 spans 11 amino acids. Per germline, CDR1 LGHDT and CDR2 YNNKEL (reference sequence). CDR3 sequence: CASSQYDTRYF. The DNA for the CDR3 is TGTGCCAGCAGCCAATATGATACGCGGTATTTT.

This clonotype showed up many times. V gene TRBV27 combines with J gene TRBJ2-7; D uncertain. Trimming took 2 bases from V and 2 from J, leaving 7 bases between them. Looked up from germline, CDR1 is MNHEY and CDR2 is SMNVEV (reference sequence). The CDR3 sequence is 13 residues long. The CDR3 region has the DNA TGTGCCAGCAGTTTACTCGGAACCTACGAGCAGTACTTC. Its translation is CASSLLGTYEQYF.

For this clonotype: This may come from a read error, since a much larger clone is one base off. The V and J genes are TRBV7-9 and TRBJ2-5; possibly TRBD2 for D (7 bases). The germline V gene has CDR1 SEHNR and CDR2 FQNEAQ (reference sequence). CDR3 length: 15 amino acids. Trimming took 5 bases from V and 4 from J, leaving 17 bases between them. The CDR3 DNA is TGTGCCAGCAGCCGACGGGGGCGGGAGCGAGAGACCCAGTACTTC. Encoded protein: CASSRRGRERETQYF.

This clonotype was recorded many times. The gene calls are TRBV20-1 and TRBJ1-5; 7 positions agree with TRBD1. Germline trimming cut 7 bases from V and 3 bases from J; bases unmatched to any gene: 6. Germline V gene sequence: CDR1 DFQATT, CDR2 SNEGSKA (reference sequence). The CDR3 spans 13 residues. Here the CDR3 reads CSVPGQPNQPQHF. The CDR3, as DNA: TGCAGTGTTCCGGGACAGCCCAATCAGCCCCAGCATTTT.

This clonotype was counted ten times or more. The junction does not match germline at one end; this may be a read error. V gene TRBV4-1 combines with J gene TRBJ2-1, with 10 bases that match TRBD1. This CDR3 comprises 12 residues. CDR1 MGHRA and CDR2 YSYEKL come from the germline V gene. The CDR3 spells CASSGTGDEQFF. As DNA, the CDR3 is TGTGCCAGCAGCGGGACAGGGGATGAGCAGTTCTTC.

In its sample, this clonotype was seen many times. The V gene is TRBV6-6, the J gene TRBJ2-1, with D uncertain. Trimming took off 5 bases at V and 4 bases at J, with 15 bases between the two ends. The CDR3 spans 15 residues. Per germline, CDR1 MNHNY and CDR2 SVGAGI (reference sequence). The CDR3 DNA reads TGTGCCAGCAGTGGGTTTACGGATGATTACAATGAGCAGTTCTTC. Encoded protein: CASSGFTDDYNEQFF.

This clonotype has a count of ten or more. V and J are TRBV19 and TRBJ2-5; a weak D match, TRBD2 (6 bases). The CDR3 spans 17 residues. Germline CDR1 LNHDA, CDR2 SQIVND (reference sequence). V shed 3 bases and J shed 0 bases, with 17 bases lying between them. The chain's CDR3 is CASSILPGGTYQETQYF. As DNA, the CDR3 is TGTGCCAGTAGTATTTTACCTGGCGGGACGTACCAAGAGACCCAGTACTTC.